Following are 22 T cell receptor beta chains from one sample sequenced in a study of T-cell reconstitution after alpha-beta-depleted transplantation in children. Construction of the TCRbeta library involved unique molecular identifiers. In TCRdb, the PCR reads were re-called with MiXCR into one record per CDR3 protein. Among a few hundred thousand distinct CDR3 sequences listed, around 8.9% were seen once. The sample here was PBMCs from the stem cell graft donor, taken from the stem cell graft. The receptor source for this set is a human donor who donated a stem cell graft to a child with SCID.

This clonotype was counted ten times or more. V gene TRBV5-1 combines with J gene TRBJ2-2; 12 nucleotides line up with TRBD2. The ends lost 6 bases at V and 1 base at J; junction bases unmatched: 10. The CDR3 has 18 amino acids. The germline V gene has CDR1 SGHRS and CDR2 YFSETQ. The CDR3 sequence is CASTLGLAGNRNTGELFF. In DNA form, the CDR3 reads TGCGCCAGCACCCTTGGACTAGCGGGGAATCGGAACACCGGGGAGCTGTTTTTT.

This clonotype showed up many times. The chain employs TRBV5-1 and TRBJ1-1, with D hard to call. Germline-derived CDR1 and CDR2 are SGHRS and YFSETQ. Trimming shortened V by 2 bases and J by 2 bases, and 13 bases separated the two germline ends. The CDR3 covers 15 residues. This CDR3 reads CASSFSVRANTEAFF. CDR3 nucleotide sequence: TGCGCCAGCAGCTTTTCCGTCCGGGCAAACACTGAAGCTTTCTTT.

This clonotype was detected many times. J is TRBJ2-1 and V is TRBV20-1; TRBD2 might be the D (7 bases). Trimming pared 6 bases from V and 6 bases from J, leaving 15 bases between. The length of the CDR3 is 13 residues. Germline V gene lookup returns CDR1 DFQATT and CDR2 SNEGSKA (reference sequence). CDR3 in DNA: TGCAGTGCAGGCCCGGGGGGCGGCAATGAGCAGTTCTTC. It specifies CSAGPGGGNEQFF.

This clonotype was observed at least ten times. V usage is TRBV15 and J usage is TRBJ2-1, with 9 bases matching TRBD2. With V trimmed by 0 bases and J by 4 bases, 7 bases remained unmatched. CDR1 and CDR2 from the germline V gene are LNHNV and YYDKDF (reference sequence). CDR3 length: 17 amino acids. The CDR3, as DNA: TGTGCCACCAGCAGAGATGTGATTAGCGGGGGATACAATGAGCAGTTCTTC. Translated, it gives CATSRDVISGGYNEQFF.

The DNA for the CDR3 is TGCAGTGCTAGGCGGGTAGGGTGGGGGCCTCTGAACACTGAAGCTTTCTTT. This encodes CSARRVGWGPLNTEAFF. The chain has TRBV20-1 and TRBJ1-1; the D gene is possibly TRBD1 (6 bases). V was cut by 3 bases and J by 0 bases, with 20 bases left in between. Germline assignment: CDR1 DFQATT and CDR2 SNEGSKA (reference sequence). The CDR3 is made up of 17 amino acids.

The sample holds many counts of this clonotype. The chain uses TRBV29-1 and TRBJ2-2; D is ambiguous. The V gene lost 5 bases and the J gene lost 7 bases, with 14 bases spanning the gap. Germline V gene sequence: CDR1 SQVTM, CDR2 ANQGSEA. CDR3 length: 13 residues. In DNA, the CDR3 is TGCAGCGTTTCCCGAGGTTCAGGCGGGGAGCTGTTTTTT. Its protein product is CSVSRGSGGELFF.

This clonotype was seen only a few times. J is TRBJ2-7 and V is TRBV7-8, with 10 bases that match TRBD1. Germline V gene sequence: CDR1 SGHVS, CDR2 FQNEAQ. The junction had 7 bases not matched to a gene; V was cut back by 4 bases and J by 4 bases. This CDR3 spans 15 amino acids. CDR3 amino acids: CASSSRTGGRYEQYF. CDR3 coding DNA: TGTGCCAGCAGCTCCCGGACAGGGGGTAGGTACGAGCAGTACTTC.

This clonotype has a count of ten or more. The J gene is TRBJ2-5, the V gene TRBV9; D is undetermined. The CDR3 consists of 13 residues. Per the germline V gene, CDR1 is SGDLS and CDR2 is YYNGEE. V lost 0 bases and J 5 bases, leaving 8 bases between the germline ends. DNA of the CDR3: TGTGCCAGCAGCGTAGAGGGTTTGGAGACCCAGTACTTC. This encodes CASSVEGLETQYF. The variable domain in full, with the rest retrieved from reference TRBV9 and TRBJ2-5, is DSGVTQTPKHLITATGQRVTLRCSPRSGDLSVYWYQQSLDQGLQFLIQYYNGEERAKGNILERFSAQQFPDLHSELNLSSLELGDSALYFCASSVEGLETQYFGPGTRLLVL.

This clonotype appeared many times. The rearrangement joins TRBV12-3 or TRBV12-4 to TRBJ2-3, with 15 bases aligning to TRBD2. The CDR3 covers 15 residues. V shed 4 bases, J shed 8 bases, and the junction held 4 bases outside the gene matches. The CDR3 loop is CASSSGLAGGGTQYF. CDR3 DNA sequence: TGTGCCAGCAGTTCGGGACTAGCGGGGGGCGGTACGCAGTATTTT.

Only a few counts were recorded for this clonotype. This chain uses TRBV5-1 with TRBJ1-1, with TRBD1 matching 8 bases. The length of the CDR3 is 15 residues. V lost 2 bases and J lost 1; bases outside the gene matches: 4. Germline CDR1 and CDR2: SGHRS and YFSETQ. The CDR3 region is CASSFQGATNTEAFF. CDR3 DNA: TGCGCCAGCAGCTTTCAGGGGGCGACGAACACTGAAGCTTTCTTT.

This clonotype has at least ten counts. V and J are TRBV5-1 and TRBJ1-1; no definite D call. The CDR3 has 14 amino acids. The ends were cut back, 0 bases at V and 1 base at J, with 7 bases in the middle. Germline loops: CDR1 SGHRS, CDR2 YFSETQ. The CDR3 DNA follows: TGCGCCAGCAGCTTGGCCCCAGGGAACACTGAAGCTTTCTTT. Translating gives CASSLAPGNTEAFF.

There are many counts of this clonotype. Compared with germline, one end of the junction differs, possibly owing to a read error. CDR3 sequence: CASSPGRGNEKLFF. The CDR3 DNA is TGTGCCAGCAGCCCGGGACGGGGAAATGAAAAGCTGTTTTTT. The chain employs TRBV7-7 and TRBJ1-4, with D possibly matching TRBD1 (5 bases). Per the germline V gene, CDR1 is SSHAT and CDR2 is FNYEAQ (reference sequence). The CDR3 loop spans 14 amino acids.

This clonotype has at least ten counts. This chain joins TRBV5-1 and TRBJ2-3; TRBD1 agrees at 9 bases. Trimming took 4 bases from V and 0 from J; bases not matched to a gene: 3. CDR1 is SGHRS and CDR2 is YFSETQ in the germline V gene. The CDR3 has 15 residues. CDR3 protein: CASSGQGTSTDTQYF. CDR3 nucleotides: TGCGCCAGCAGCGGACAGGGGACTAGCACAGATACGCAGTATTTT.

There are many counts of this clonotype. The chain combines TRBV27 with TRBJ2-1, with TRBD1 matching over 10 bases. Trimming removed 5 bases from V and 6 bases from J; junction bases left unmatched: 7. The germline V gene encodes CDR1 MNHEY and CDR2 SMNVEV (reference sequence). This CDR3 comprises 15 residues. CDR3 bases: TGTGCCAGCAGTCTCCGGGACAGGGGAGGCAATGAGCAGTTCTTC. Protein: CASSLRDRGGNEQFF.

This clonotype was observed at least ten times. This rearrangement joins TRBV5-1 to TRBJ2-1; a possible D gene is TRBD2 (5 bases). The CDR3 extends over 14 amino acids. Germline CDR1 reads SGHRS; CDR2 reads YFSETQ. Trimming stripped 6 bases from V and 8 bases from J, with 18 bases between. The CDR3 DNA reads as TGCGCCAGCATGAGGGATGTAAATGTATATGAGCAGTTCTTC. Encoded protein: CASMRDVNVYEQFF.

This clonotype was seen only a few times. This chain links TRBV12-3 or TRBV12-4 with TRBJ2-7; 11 bases match TRBD2. The V gene end was trimmed by 1 base and the J gene end by 0 bases; junction bases not matched to a gene: 8. CDR3 size: 18 residues. The CDR3 loop is CASSLELAGAESSYEQYF. The CDR3 DNA reads as TGTGCCAGCAGTTTAGAACTAGCGGGGGCCGAGAGCTCCTACGAGCAGTACTTC.

This clonotype was counted many times. This rearrangement joins TRBV12-3 or TRBV12-4 to TRBJ2-3; weak D call: TRBD2 (5 bases). With 6 bases removed from V and 1 base from J, the gap between germline ends came to 11 bases. This CDR3 spans 14 amino acids. The CDR3 DNA reads TGTGCCAGCAGGCCAACCGGGGGCACAGATACGCAGTATTTT. This codes for CASRPTGGTDTQYF.

V usage is TRBV5-1 and J usage is TRBJ2-2; 7 bases map to TRBD2. The CDR3 length is 17 residues. The V and J ends lost 4 bases and 5 bases, in that order; junction bases with no gene match: 14. Germline CDR1 is SGHRS and CDR2 is YFSETQ. CDR3: CASSHRGDPPWTGELFF. The CDR3 region has the DNA TGCGCCAGCAGCCACCGGGGGGACCCACCCTGGACCGGGGAGCTGTTTTTT. The whole variable domain, filled in from reference TRBV5-1 and TRBJ2-2, reads KAGVTQTPRYLIKTRGQQVTLSCSPISGHRSVSWYQQTPGQGLQFLFEYFSETQRNKGNFPGRFSGRQFSNSRSEMNVSTLELGDSALYLCASSHRGDPPWTGELFFGEGSRLTVL.

This clonotype was seen many times. The J gene is TRBJ2-1, the V gene TRBV20-1; 11 bases line up with TRBD2. Germline V gene lookup returns CDR1 DFQATT and CDR2 SNEGSKA (reference sequence). After removal of 6 bases from V and 6 bases from J, the junction contained 10 bases not matched to a gene. The CDR3 is made up of 15 amino acids. CDR3 residues: CSAPTSGGATNEQFF. Here the CDR3 DNA reads TGCAGTGCACCTACTAGCGGGGGCGCAACCAATGAGCAGTTCTTC.

This clonotype was observed at least ten times. This chain joins TRBV5-6 and TRBJ2-6; no firm D call. The germline gives CDR1 SGHDT, CDR2 YYEEEE. This CDR3 spans 15 amino acids. The ends were cut back, 1 base at V and 0 bases at J, with 5 bases in the middle. The DNA of the CDR3 is TGTGCCAGCAGCTTGTTTAGCTCTGGGGCCAACGTCCTGACTTTC. This gives the protein CASSLFSSGANVLTF.

The table lists this clonotype with many counts. The chain joins TRBV20-1 to TRBJ2-7; D may be TRBD1 or TRBD2 (5 bases each). Germline lookup yields CDR1 DFQATT and CDR2 SNEGSKA (reference sequence). The CDR3 loop spans 12 amino acids. V was cut by 3 bases and J by 5 bases, with 11 bases left in between. The CDR3 here is CSASEGTHEQYF. CDR3 bases: TGCAGTGCTAGTGAGGGGACCCACGAGCAGTACTTC.

This clonotype came up many times. The chain joins TRBV12-3 or TRBV12-4 to TRBJ2-3, with TRBD2 matching 12 bases. The J segment lost 3 bases and the V segment lost 0 bases, leaving 4 bases of the junction unmatched. This CDR3 spans 17 amino acids. The DNA for the CDR3 is TGTGCCAGCAGTTTAGCCCGACTAGCGGGGGCGACAGATACGCAGTATTTT. This encodes CASSLARLAGATDTQYF.